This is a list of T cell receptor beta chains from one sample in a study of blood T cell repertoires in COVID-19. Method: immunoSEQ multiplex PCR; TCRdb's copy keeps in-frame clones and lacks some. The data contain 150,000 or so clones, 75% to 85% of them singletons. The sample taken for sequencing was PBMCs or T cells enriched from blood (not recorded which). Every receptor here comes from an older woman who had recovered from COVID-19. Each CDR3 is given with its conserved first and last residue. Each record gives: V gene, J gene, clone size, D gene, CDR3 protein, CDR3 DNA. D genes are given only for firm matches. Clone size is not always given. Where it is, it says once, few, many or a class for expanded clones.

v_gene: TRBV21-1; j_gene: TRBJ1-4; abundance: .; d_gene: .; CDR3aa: CASNKRDRPGEEKLFF; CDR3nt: TGTGCCAGCAACAAAAGGGACAGGCCTGGCGAAGAAAAACTGTTTTTT
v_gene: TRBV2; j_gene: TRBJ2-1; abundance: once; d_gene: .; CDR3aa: CASMRNNEQFF; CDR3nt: TGTGCCAGCATGAGGAACAATGAGCAGTTCTTC
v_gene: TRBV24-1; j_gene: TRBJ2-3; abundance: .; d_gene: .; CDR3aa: CATSDNSPTQYF; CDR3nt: TGTGCCACCAGTGATAACTCCCCTACGCAGTATTTT
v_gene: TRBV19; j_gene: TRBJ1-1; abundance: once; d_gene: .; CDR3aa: CASSGAGTEAFF; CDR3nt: TGTGCCAGTTCTGGGGCGGGAACTGAAGCTTTCTTT
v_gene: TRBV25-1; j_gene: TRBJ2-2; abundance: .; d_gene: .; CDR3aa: CASSDGLNTGELFF; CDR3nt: TGTGCCAGCAGTGACGGACTTAACACCGGGGAGCTGTTTTTT
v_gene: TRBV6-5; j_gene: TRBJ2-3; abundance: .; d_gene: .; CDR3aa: CASSPLRGYTDTQYF; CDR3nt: TGTGCCAGCAGTCCTCTCCGCGGGTACACAGATACGCAGTATTTT
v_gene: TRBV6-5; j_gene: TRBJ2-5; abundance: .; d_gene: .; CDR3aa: CASSYNLRGTQYF; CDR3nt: TGTGCCAGCAGTTATAACCTACGCGGGACCCAGTACTTC
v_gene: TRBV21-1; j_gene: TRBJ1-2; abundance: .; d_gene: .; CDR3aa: CASGKSRTGGGYGYTF; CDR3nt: TGTGCCAGCGGAAAGAGCAGGACAGGGGGAGGCTATGGCTACACCTTC
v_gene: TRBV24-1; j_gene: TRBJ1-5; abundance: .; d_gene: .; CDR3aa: CATSDPGAPSNQPQHF; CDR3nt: TGTGCCACCAGTGATCCAGGGGCACCTAGCAATCAGCCCCAGCATTTT
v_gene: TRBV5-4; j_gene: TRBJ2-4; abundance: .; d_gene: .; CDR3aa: CASSLDIQNIQYF; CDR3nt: TGTGCCAGCAGCTTGGACATACAAAACATTCAGTACTTC
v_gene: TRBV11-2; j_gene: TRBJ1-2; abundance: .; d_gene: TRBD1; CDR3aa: CASSSRDRDPYGYTF; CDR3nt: TGTGCCAGCAGCTCCCGGGACAGGGACCCCTATGGCTACACCTTC
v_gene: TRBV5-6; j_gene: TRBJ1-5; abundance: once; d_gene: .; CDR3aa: CASSLTGRGNQPQHF; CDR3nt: TGTGCCAGCAGCCTAACAGGGAGAGGCAATCAGCCCCAGCATTTT
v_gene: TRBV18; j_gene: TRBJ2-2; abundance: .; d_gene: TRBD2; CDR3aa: CASSPRPAGGPNTGELFF; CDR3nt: TGTGCCAGCTCACCACGTCCAGCGGGGGGGCCAAACACCGGGGAGCTGTTTTTT
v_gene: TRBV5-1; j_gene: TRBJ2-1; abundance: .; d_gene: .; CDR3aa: CASSRGWIRDEDEQFF; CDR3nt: TGCGCCAGCAGCCGGGGGTGGATAAGGGACGAGGATGAGCAGTTCTTC
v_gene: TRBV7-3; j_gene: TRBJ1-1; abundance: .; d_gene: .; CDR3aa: CASSATGYTEAFF; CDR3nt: TGTGCCAGCAGCGCTACGGGGTACACTGAAGCTTTCTTT
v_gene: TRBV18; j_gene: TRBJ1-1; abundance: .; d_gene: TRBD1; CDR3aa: CASSPGQQNTEAFF; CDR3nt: TGTGCCAGCTCGCCGGGACAGCAGAACACTGAAGCTTTCTTT
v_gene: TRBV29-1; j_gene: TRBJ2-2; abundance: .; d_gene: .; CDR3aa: CSVARGYTGELFF; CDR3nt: TGCAGCGTAGCCCGGGGGTACACCGGGGAGCTGTTTTTT
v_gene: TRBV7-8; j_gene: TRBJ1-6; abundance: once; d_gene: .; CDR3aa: CASSLAQANSPLHF; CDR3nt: TGTGCCAGCAGCTTAGCGCAGGCGAATTCACCCCTCCACTTT